These 28 T cell receptor beta chains originate from one sample sequenced in a study of T cell responses to AZD1222 COVID-19 vaccine (dated by TCRdb to 2020 to 2022). Libraries were built with the immunoSEQ multiplex PCR assay. In its TCRdb copy, this immuneACCESS table keeps in-frame sequences only and misses some clones. Where compared with another copy, unresolved V genes explain less than half of these, and the others have no known cause. In all, the sample holds around 160,000 clones, and about 91% of those were seen once. Of the sample, about 16% falls within the top ten clones. Per the publication, the time point label means: baseline before first vaccination. The material sequenced was peripheral blood, taken on day 0 of AZD1222 vaccination. The receptors were sampled from an adult in good health.

This sequence joins TRBV6-5 and TRBJ2-1; the match to TRBD1 covers 7 bases. Germline CDR1 reads MNHEY; CDR2 reads SVGAGI. V shed 8 bases, J shed 4 bases, and the junction held 5 bases outside the gene matches. The CDR3 is 13 residues long. The CDR3 spells CASGTVVYNEQFF. The CDR3 region has the DNA TGTGCCAGCGGGACAGTCGTTTACAATGAGCAGTTCTTC.

The rearrangement links TRBV5-1 to TRBJ2-3; tentatively, D is TRBD1 or TRBD2 (5 bases each). The V end lost 4 bases, the J end lost 3 bases, and 12 bases lay between the germline ends. This CDR3 has 14 amino acids. Germline loops: CDR1 SGHRS, CDR2 YFSETQ. CDR3 protein: CASSPGTATDTQYF. As DNA, the CDR3 is TGCGCCAGCAGCCCCGGGACGGCGACAGATACGCAGTATTTT.

The table lists this clone with a count of one. The chain combines TRBV5-1 with TRBJ2-3; tentatively, D is TRBD2 (7 bases). Germline lookup yields CDR1 SGHRS and CDR2 YFSETQ. Deletions cut 0 bases from V and 6 bases from J, with 23 bases between. This CDR3 has 18 amino acids. The chain's CDR3 is CASSLVTRGARRGDTQYF. Here the CDR3 DNA reads TGCGCCAGCAGCTTGGTCACCCGGGGGGCCAGAAGGGGCGATACGCAGTATTTT.

The gene calls are TRBV29-1 and TRBJ1-1; D is unclear. CDR3 size: 11 residues. With 4 bases removed from V and 9 bases from J, the gap between germline ends came to 12 bases. Germline V lookup: CDR1 SQVTM, CDR2 ANQGSEA. The CDR3 nucleotides are TGCAGCGTTGTGGGTGACGGGAAAGCTTTCTTT. Translation gives CSVVGDGKAFF.

The gene calls are TRBV7-2 and TRBJ1-2; no firm D call. Per germline, CDR1 SGHTA and CDR2 FQGNSA. Trimming took off 1 base at V and 5 bases at J, with 11 bases between the two ends. This CDR3 is 14 amino acids long. The CDR3 DNA reads as TGTGCCAGCAGCTTAGGCCCGTATGGGTATGGCTACACCTTC. Its protein product is CASSLGPYGYGYTF.

V gene TRBV19 combines with J gene TRBJ2-5; 9 nucleotides agree with TRBD1. Unmatched junction bases numbered 10, after V lost 6 bases and J lost 5 bases. Germline V CDR1 and CDR2: LNHDA, SQIVND (reference sequence). The CDR3 contains 15 residues. DNA for the CDR3: TGTGCCAGTAGCGATCCGGGACAGGGAACCGAGACCCAGTACTTC. Its translation is CASSDPGQGTETQYF.

This chain uses TRBV6-5 with TRBJ1-1, with D possibly TRBD1 on 5 matching bases. CDR1 is MNHEY and CDR2 is SVGAGI in the germline V gene. This CDR3 region has 13 residues. Trimming left V 2 bases short and J 7 bases short, with 11 bases between. CDR3 sequence reads: CASSYAGRNEAFF. The CDR3 bases are TGTGCCAGCAGTTACGCGGGGCGAAATGAAGCTTTCTTT.

V gene TRBV27 combines with J gene TRBJ1-4; D possibly corresponds to TRBD1 (5 bases). V lost 5 bases to trimming and J lost 4 bases, with 14 bases between them. The germline gives CDR1 MNHEY, CDR2 SMNVEV (reference sequence). CDR3 length equals 15 residues. CDR3 bases: TGTGCCAGCAGTCCGACTCGGGGGTATAATGAAAAACTGTTTTTT. Protein sequence: CASSPTRGYNEKLFF.

The chain carries TRBV4-2 and TRBJ2-7, with 7 bases aligning to TRBD2. V was clipped by 0 bases and J by 1 base; unmatched bases: 3. The length of the CDR3 is 15 residues. Germline V gives CDR1 LGHNA, CDR2 YNFKEQ. CDR3 sequence (DNA): TGTGCCAGCAGCCAAGAGGGGGAGGGGTCCTACGAGCAGTACTTC. It yields the protein CASSQEGEGSYEQYF.

This sequence joins TRBV28 and TRBJ1-2; D is uncertain. The V and J ends lost 3 bases and 7 bases respectively, with 3 bases between them. The germline gives CDR1 MDHEN, CDR2 SYDVKM. The CDR3 runs to 10 residues. The DNA of the CDR3 is TGTGCCAGCAGTTTTTTTGGCTACACCTTC. This translates into CASSFFGYTF.

This chain links TRBV7-3 with TRBJ2-2; D uncertain. Germline lookup yields CDR1 SGHTA and CDR2 FQGTGA. The CDR3 is 13 amino acids. The V end was cut by 5 bases, the J end by 5 bases, with 9 bases between. The CDR3 DNA is TGTGCCAGCAGCCCATTAGGGACCGGGGAGCTGTTTTTT. Encoded protein: CASSPLGTGELFF.

This clone was seen only once. V usage is TRBV6-5 and J usage is TRBJ1-5; TRBD1 is a possible D gene (6 bases). This CDR3 is built from 15 residues. The ends were cut back, 2 bases at V and 5 bases at J, with 13 bases in the middle. Germline values: CDR1 MNHEY, CDR2 SVGAGI. The CDR3 DNA follows: TGTGCCAGCAGTTACAAGGCAGGGACATATCAGCCCCAGCATTTT. Residues: CASSYKAGTYQPQHF.

The V call is TRBV4-1, the J call TRBJ1-1, with TRBD1 as a possible D gene (5 bases). The length of the CDR3 is 16 residues. V shed 2 bases and J shed 4 bases, with 17 bases lying between them. Germline V lookup: CDR1 MGHRA, CDR2 YSYEKL. The CDR3 protein is CASSQPGPDLRTEAFF. Here the CDR3 DNA reads TGCGCCAGCAGCCAACCGGGACCGGACCTACGCACTGAAGCTTTCTTT.

This clone occurred once. The rearrangement uses TRBV6-4 and TRBJ1-2; weak D call: TRBD1 (6 bases). CDR3 length: 14 amino acids. Per the germline V gene, CDR1 is MRHNA and CDR2 is SNTAGT. CDR3 DNA sequence: TGTCCCGAGAGCCAGGGGTGGGATTACTATGGCTACACCTTC. Its translation is CPESQGWDYYGYTF.

This sequence joins TRBV9 and TRBJ1-2; possibly TRBD1 for D (5 bases). Germline CDR1 SGDLS, CDR2 YYNGEE. Deletions cut 4 bases from V and 5 bases from J, with 24 bases between. This CDR3 is built from 17 residues. The CDR3 here is CASSLTTAGGLGYGYTF. CDR3 DNA: TGTGCCAGCAGCCTTACTACGGCGGGGGGATTAGGGTATGGCTACACCTTC.

This clone has only a few counts. The chain uses TRBV3-1 (or the pseudogene TRBV3-2) and TRBJ1-1, with a weak D call TRBD1 (5 bases). The CDR3 contains 11 residues. Germline lookup yields CDR1 LGHDT and CDR2 YNNKEL (reference sequence). With 8 bases removed from V and 6 bases from J, the gap between germline ends came to 10 bases. The CDR3 region is CASSRGAEAFF. The CDR3 DNA reads as TGTGCCAGCTCGAGGGGCGCTGAAGCTTTCTTT.

The CDR3 DNA follows: TGTGCCAGCAAGGTGTTGGGGTACACTGAAGCTTTCTTT. Residues: CASKVLGYTEAFF. This sequence joins TRBV2 and TRBJ1-1; no clear D gene. V lost 7 bases, J lost 3 bases, and 12 bases lay in between. The germline gives CDR1 SNHLY, CDR2 FYNNEI. This CDR3 comprises 13 residues.

The V call is TRBV4-2, the J call TRBJ1-2, with 7 bases matching TRBD1. CDR3 length: 15 residues. J lost 14 bases, V lost 0 bases, and 15 bases had no gene match. The V gene's germline CDR1 is LGHNA and CDR2 YNFKEQ. The CDR3 region is CASSQDLLVGTAVTF. The CDR3 coding sequence is TGTGCCAGCAGCCAAGATCTTCTGGTAGGGACAGCTGTTACCTTC.

The chain couples TRBV14 to TRBJ1-1, with unresolved D. Germline values: CDR1 SGHDN, CDR2 FVKESK. CDR3 length equals 13 residues. The V end was cut by 1 base, the J end by 1 base, with 4 bases between. CDR3 region: CASSQGGNTEAFF. Here the CDR3 DNA reads TGTGCCAGCAGCCAAGGCGGGAACACTGAAGCTTTCTTT.

V usage is TRBV19 and J usage is TRBJ1-1, with 8 bases matching TRBD1. This CDR3 region has 15 residues. Germline V gives CDR1 LNHDA, CDR2 SQIVND (reference sequence). V shed 3 bases and J 10 bases; nucleotides not matched to a gene: 13. The CDR3 coding sequence is TGTGCCAGTAGTATGGGTACTAGCATTCAGGGGGCAGCTTTCTTT. Its protein product is CASSMGTSIQGAAFF.

On this clone: Other DNA sequences in the sample encode the same CDR3. V usage is TRBV12-3 or TRBV12-4 and J usage is TRBJ1-1; a weak D match, TRBD1 (5 bases). This CDR3 is 13 amino acids long. V lost 3 bases, J lost 2 bases, and 7 bases lay in between. The CDR3 here is CASSFGGNTEAFF. The CDR3 DNA reads as TGTGCCAGCAGTTTTGGGGGAAACACTGAAGCTTTCTTT.

Written as DNA, the CDR3 is TGTGCCAGCAGCCTCGGACAGCATAACAATGAGCAGTTCTTC. Translation: CASSLGQHNNEQFF. This chain connects TRBV7-7 to TRBJ2-1; a possible D gene is TRBD1 (6 bases). The CDR3 totals 14 residues. V was cut by 5 bases and J by 5 bases, with 13 bases left in between. Germline V gene lookup returns CDR1 SSHAT and CDR2 FNYEAQ (reference sequence). The whole variable domain, remainder taken from reference TRBV7-7 and TRBJ2-1, is GAGVSQSPRYKVTKRGQDVTLRCDPISSHATLYWYQQALGQGPEFLTYFNYEAQPDKSGLPSDRFSAERPEGSISTLTIQRTEQRDSAMYRCASSLGQHNNEQFFGPGTRLTVL.

The genes are TRBV6-5 and TRBJ1-4; D unresolved. CDR3 length equals 13 residues. V lost 6 bases, J lost 0 bases, and 5 bases lay in between. Germline CDR1 MNHEY, CDR2 SVGAGI. The CDR3 DNA is TGTGCCAGCAGGCCCGCAACTAATGAAAAACTGTTTTTT. It translates to CASRPATNEKLFF.

The chain has TRBV7-6 and TRBJ1-4; 8 nucleotides match TRBD1. The germline V gene encodes CDR1 SGHVS and CDR2 FNYEAQ. V lost 4 bases, J lost 3 bases, and 10 bases stayed unmatched. CDR3 length equals 17 residues. CDR3 DNA sequence: TGTGCCAGCAGCTCCTTGGACAGACAGGGGCCTAATGAAAAACTGTTTTTT. Its translation is CASSSLDRQGPNEKLFF.

DNA of the CDR3: TGTGCCAGCAGCCAAGTGTCAGTTGAGAACGAGCAGTACTTC. Residues: CASSQVSVENEQYF. This chain connects TRBV4-2 to TRBJ2-7; D call uncertain. CDR3 length equals 14 residues. V was clipped by 1 base and J by 5 bases, with 12 bases between them. CDR1 and CDR2 (germline): LGHNA, YNFKEQ.

The chain employs TRBV19 and TRBJ2-1; 13 positions match TRBD2. The junction had 11 bases not matched to a gene; V was cut back by 9 bases and J by 9 bases. CDR1 LNHDA and CDR2 SQIVND come from the germline V gene (reference sequence). The CDR3 runs to 15 residues. In DNA, the CDR3 is TGTGCCAGCACCCTACTAGCGGGGGGGCCGGGTGAGCAGTTCTTC. Protein sequence: CASTLLAGGPGEQFF.

V is TRBV18 and J is TRBJ1-2; possibly TRBD1 for D (5 bases). The CDR3 has 14 residues. Germline V lookup: CDR1 KGHSH, CDR2 LQKENI. V was pared by 3 bases and J by 3 bases, with 11 bases between. The CDR3 DNA reads TGTGCCAGCTCACCCGAACGGGGGGACTATGGCTACACCTTC. It translates to CASSPERGDYGYTF.

The chain joins TRBV2 to TRBJ1-3; D uncertain. CDR1 SNHLY and CDR2 FYNNEI come from the germline V gene. V lost 4 bases to trimming and J lost 7 bases, with 14 bases between them. The CDR3 is 14 residues long. The chain's CDR3 is CASSASANRNTIYF. The CDR3 region has the DNA TGTGCCAGCAGTGCCAGTGCTAACCGGAACACCATATATTTT.